These 13 T cell receptor beta chains were sequenced from one sample in a study of OX40 agonist ivuxolimab in advanced cancers. Method: immunoSEQ multiplex PCR; TCRdb's copy keeps in-frame clones and lacks some. Among about 83,000 clones listed, roughly 87% were seen once. The specimen comprised CD4+ or CD8+ T cells sorted from blood, sampled in a trial of the OX40 agonist ivuxolimab. The receptors come from an adult with an advanced solid tumor such as melanoma, head and neck, liver or kidney cancer.

In DNA form, the CDR3 reads TGTGCCTGGAACGGGCCGCCCGTTTACGAGCAGTACTTC. This gives the protein CAWNGPPVYEQYF. The chain is built from TRBV30 and TRBJ2-7; D not resolved. The germline CDR1 and CDR2 sequences are GTSNPN and SVGIG (reference sequence). The length of the CDR3 is 13 residues. Trimming took off 4 bases at V and 4 bases at J, with 14 bases between the two ends.

The gene calls are TRBV12-5 and TRBJ1-2; no clear D. The CDR3 spans 10 residues. Trimming left V 3 bases short and J 7 bases short, with 3 bases between. CDR1 and CDR2 from the germline V gene are LGHNT and FRNRAP. CDR3 sequence: CASGLGGYTF. Here the CDR3 DNA reads TGTGCTAGTGGTTTAGGTGGCTACACCTTC.

The gene calls are TRBV6-1 and TRBJ1-2; 8 nucleotides agree with TRBD1. After removal of 2 bases from V and 8 bases from J, the junction contained 4 bases not matched to a gene. Germline V gives CDR1 MNHNS, CDR2 SASEGT. CDR3 length: 13 amino acids. The CDR3, as DNA: TGTGCCAGCAGTGAACAGGGGGCGGGAGGCTACACCTTC. Protein: CASSEQGAGGYTF.

The V call is TRBV6-1, the J call TRBJ1-2; D is ambiguous. There are 15 residues in the CDR3. Germline CDR1 MNHNS, CDR2 SASEGT. The ends were cut back, 6 bases at V and 3 bases at J, with 17 bases in the middle. The DNA for the CDR3 is TGTGCCAGCAGGATAGAGGCCGCCGGGGACTATGGCTACACCTTC. It specifies CASRIEAAGDYGYTF.

The rearrangement links TRBV5-1 to TRBJ2-7, with 8 bases that match TRBD2. The CDR3 is 16 residues long. V gave up 3 bases and J gave up 1 base; unmatched junction bases: 9. The germline gives CDR1 SGHRS, CDR2 YFSETQ. The CDR3, as DNA: TGCGCCAGCAGCTCCCAAGCGGGGGCTTTATCCTACGAGCAGTACTTC. Protein product: CASSSQAGALSYEQYF.

The chain recombines TRBV11-2 with TRBJ2-3, with 7 bases that match TRBD2. J was trimmed by 7 bases and V by 2 bases; bases with no gene match: 12. This CDR3 comprises 16 residues. Germline values: CDR1 SGHAT, CDR2 FQNNGV. Here the CDR3 DNA reads TGTGCCAGCAGCTTATTACCGGGGGGTATTACAAATACGCAGTATTTT. Its translation is CASSLLPGGITNTQYF.

The J gene is TRBJ1-2, the V gene TRBV4-1; D uncertain. Germline V CDR1 and CDR2: MGHRA, YSYEKL. V was cut by 4 bases and J by 2 bases, with 11 bases left in between. This CDR3 is 14 amino acids long. As DNA, the CDR3 is TGCGCCAGCAGCCCAAGGACTCTCAACTATGGCTACACCTTC. It is translated as CASSPRTLNYGYTF.

This clone was recorded a few times. The chain joins TRBV30 to TRBJ1-2; perhaps TRBD1 as D (6 bases). There are 14 residues in the CDR3. Looked up from germline, CDR1 is GTSNPN and CDR2 is SVGIG (reference sequence). V was cut by 0 bases and J by 5 bases, with 13 bases left in between. The chain's CDR3 is CAWSVRQVGYGYTF. The CDR3 DNA reads as TGTGCCTGGAGTGTAAGACAGGTCGGTTATGGCTACACCTTC.

This clone appeared once. This chain connects TRBV11-2 to TRBJ1-5; D is unresolved. The CDR3 consists of 15 residues. Trimming removed 3 bases from V and 0 bases from J, with 9 bases in between. From germline, CDR1 is SGHAT and CDR2 FQNNGV. CDR3 residues: CASSLGPYSNQPQHF. CDR3 nucleotides: TGTGCCAGCAGCTTGGGCCCCTATAGCAATCAGCCCCAGCATTTT.

V gene TRBV6-6 combines with J gene TRBJ1-5, with D perhaps matching TRBD1 (5 bases). Germline V lookup: CDR1 MNHNY, CDR2 SVGAGI (reference sequence). The ends were cut back, 2 bases at V and 4 bases at J, with 15 bases in the middle. This CDR3 is built from 16 residues. CDR3 residues: CASSYRGGLGNQPQHF. CDR3 nucleotides: TGTGCCAGCAGTTACCGTGGGGGGTTGGGGAATCAGCCCCAGCATTTT.

The chain is built from TRBV2 and TRBJ1-1, with D uncertain. This CDR3 comprises 12 residues. CDR1 is SNHLY and CDR2 is FYNNEI in the germline V gene. V lost 4 bases to trimming and J lost 5 bases, with 8 bases between them. CDR3 nucleotides: TGTGCCAGCAGTGCGAGTGGGACTGAAGCTTTCTTT. It is translated as CASSASGTEAFF.

The chain couples TRBV6-5 to TRBJ2-1; TRBD1 matches 7 bases. Germline V gene data show CDR1 as MNHEY and CDR2 as SVGAGI. This CDR3 has 14 residues. The V segment lost 6 bases and the J segment 5 bases; nucleotides outside the gene matches: 7. The CDR3 region has the DNA TGTGCCAGCAGAACCCGACAGGGCGACAATGAGCAGTTCTTC. Residues: CASRTRQGDNEQFF.

This clone was counted between two and nine times. The chain joins TRBV2 to TRBJ2-4; TRBD1 agrees at 8 bases. Per the germline V gene, CDR1 is SNHLY and CDR2 is FYNNEI. The CDR3 covers 14 residues. The J segment lost 9 bases and the V segment lost 7 bases, leaving 11 bases of the junction unmatched. The CDR3: CASTSTGVRGIQYF. DNA for the CDR3: TGTGCCAGCACTTCGACAGGGGTCCGGGGCATTCAGTACTTC. The full variable domain, in which reference TRBV2 and TRBJ2-4 provide the parts outside the CDR3, is EPEVTQTPSHQVTQMGQEVILRCVPISNHLYFYWYRQILGQKVEFLVSFYNNEISEKSEIFDDQFSVERPDGSNFTLKIRSTKLEDSAMYFCASTSTGVRGIQYFGAGTRLSVL.